Listed below are T cell receptor beta chains from one sample, sequenced in a study of blood T cell repertoires in COVID-19. The data were produced by immunoSEQ multiplex PCR, yet TCRdb's version contains in-frame clones alone and is incomplete. This sample yields some 150,000 clones, of which about 86% are seen a single time; 3.6% belongs to the top ten. The sample was PBMCs or T cells enriched from blood (not recorded which). The source is a woman in her 50s in a cohort exposed to, infected with or recovered from COVID-19 (not recorded which). Each CDR3 is given with its conserved first and last residue.

V: TRBV28
J: TRBJ1-4
CDR3: CASSPRTGEKLFF

V: TRBV6-5
J: TRBJ1-5
CDR3: CASSYSPDSNQPQHF

V: TRBV5-6
J: TRBJ2-3
CDR3: CASIPVGGATDTQYF

V: TRBV11-2
J: TRBJ1-5
CDR3: CASSLNRVGQPQHF

V: TRBV27
J: TRBJ1-2
CDR3: CASSFISGQSYGYTF

V: TRBV6-5
J: TRBJ2-5
CDR3: CASSYLRTPQETQYF

V: TRBV7-2
J: TRBJ1-4
CDR3: CASSLFLGAEGKLFF

V: TRBV6-7
J: TRBJ2-1
CDR3: CASSSGERGGLLGDEQFF

V: TRBV19
J: TRBJ1-5
CDR3: CASHLQDSGQPQHF

V: TRBV28
J: TRBJ1-2
CDR3: CASSQGLDRVTF

V: TRBV4-1
J: TRBJ2-7
CDR3: CASSQDTSGITYEQYF

V: TRBV19
J: TRBJ2-7
CDR3: CASKPGTGAYEQYF

V: TRBV9
J: TRBJ2-2
CDR3: CASSVAAGELFF

V: TRBV12-3/TRBV12-4
J: TRBJ2-2
CDR3: CASSKLAGELFF

V: TRBV7-2
J: TRBJ2-4
CDR3: CASSLGVLGLAGVQYF

V: TRBV5-1
J: TRBJ1-1
CDR3: CASMTGVGNTEAFF

V: TRBV25-1
J: TRBJ2-3
CDR3: CASSPANFPGDTQYF

V: TRBV23-1
J: TRBJ2-2
CDR3: CASGKTGSIGELFF

V: TRBV18
J: TRBJ2-3
CDR3: CASSPSGTDTQYF

V: TRBV7-9
J: TRBJ1-1
CDR3: CASRLNRDRVTEAFF

V: TRBV6-2/TRBV6-3
J: TRBJ1-5
CDR3: CASSQDRAVQPQHF

V: TRBV28
J: TRBJ1-1
CDR3: CASSPGQGPTEAFF

V: TRBV11-2
J: TRBJ2-5
CDR3: CASSPLGGSSFGETQYF

V: TRBV7-9
J: TRBJ2-7
CDR3: CASSLGRGSYEQYF

V: TRBV10-3
J: TRBJ2-3
CDR3: CAISSPLAGGHRDTQYF